This section outlines one T cell receptor beta chain sequence together with its context. Its specificity is unknown. This sample is part of a study of radiotherapy plus CTLA-4 blockade in lung cancer. CDR3 length: 16 amino acids. Germline V CDR1 and CDR2: SGHVS, FQNEAQ. The J segment lost 3 bases and the V segment lost 1 base, leaving 8 bases of the junction unmatched. Sequenced by immunoSEQ multiplex PCR; TCRdb stores in-frame clones only, minus some. The sample has 90,000 or so clones, about four fifths seen once; the top ten hold 0.75% to 0.85%. Notes on the study in general: In blood, early T cell clone dynamics reportedly predicted response best, together with interferon-beta. After treatment with radiotherapy plus ipilimumab, TCR clones that came from the tumor expanded in blood.

The starting material was peripheral blood, obtained from a patient treated with radiotherapy plus ipilimumab. This chain connects TRBV7-8 to TRBJ2-7; 8 bases are shared with TRBD2. The receptor was derived from a human donor with non-small cell lung cancer who had stable disease on radiotherapy plus ipilimumab. CDR3 region: CASSLVVLAGYYEQYF. The CDR3 coding sequence is TGTGCCAGCAGCTTAGTGGTTCTAGCGGGCTACTACGAGCAGTACTTC. The full variable domain, in which reference TRBV7-8 and TRBJ2-7 provide the parts outside the CDR3, is GAGVSQSPRYKVAKRGQDVALRCDPISGHVSLFWYQQALGQGPEFLTYFQNEAQLDKSGLPSDRFFAERPEGSVSTLKIQRTQQEDSAVYLCASSLVVLAGYYEQYFGPGTRLTVT.